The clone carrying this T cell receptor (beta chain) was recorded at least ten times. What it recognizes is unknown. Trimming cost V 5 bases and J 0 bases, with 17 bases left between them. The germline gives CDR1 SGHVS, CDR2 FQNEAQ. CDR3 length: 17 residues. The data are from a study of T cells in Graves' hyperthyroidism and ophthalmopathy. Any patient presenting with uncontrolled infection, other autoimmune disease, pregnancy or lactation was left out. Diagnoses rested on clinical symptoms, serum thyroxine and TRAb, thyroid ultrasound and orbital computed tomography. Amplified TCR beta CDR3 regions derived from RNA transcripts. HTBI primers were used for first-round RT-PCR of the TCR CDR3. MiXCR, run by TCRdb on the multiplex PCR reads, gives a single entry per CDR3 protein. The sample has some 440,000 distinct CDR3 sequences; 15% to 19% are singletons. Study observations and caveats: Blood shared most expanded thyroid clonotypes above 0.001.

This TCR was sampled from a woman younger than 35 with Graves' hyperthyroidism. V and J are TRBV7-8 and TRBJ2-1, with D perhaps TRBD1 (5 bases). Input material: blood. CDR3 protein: CASSPQQGRSSYNEQFF. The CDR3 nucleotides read TGTGCCAGCAGCCCCCAGCAGGGCCGAAGCTCCTACAATGAGCAGTTCTTC.